Shown below are 30 T cell receptor beta chains from a single sample sequenced in a study of T cells in Graves' hyperthyroidism and ophthalmopathy. Amplified TCR beta CDR3 regions came from RNA transcripts. Using the HTBI primer set, a first-round RT-PCR was run on the TCR CDR3. TCRdb re-derived calls from the multiplex PCR reads in MiXCR, one entry per CDR3 protein. The sample consists of about 180,000 distinct CDR3 sequences, 15% to 20% of them appearing once. Input material: blood. The receptors here all came from a woman in her 50s with Graves' hyperthyroidism.

This clonotype appeared many times. The CDR3 DNA reads TGCAGTGCTACATGTGACAGGGCGGTGTTAGATAGCACAGATACGCAGTATTTT. Translating it yields CSATCDRAVLDSTDTQYF. The rearrangement joins TRBV20-1 to TRBJ2-3, with 7 nucleotides matching TRBD1. The CDR3 consists of 18 residues. V shed 4 bases, J shed 0 bases, and the junction held 16 bases outside the gene matches. CDR1 DFQATT and CDR2 SNEGSKA come from the germline V gene (reference sequence).

This clonotype was seen only a few times. The chain is built from TRBV10-1 and TRBJ1-5, with 8 positions matching TRBD1. This CDR3 spans 13 amino acids. CDR1 WNHNN and CDR2 SYGVQD come from the germline V gene (reference sequence). V dropped 6 bases and J dropped 6; count of bases not matched to a gene: 4. The CDR3 sequence: CASRGQGGQPQHF. Written as DNA, the CDR3 is TGCGCCAGCAGAGGACAGGGAGGTCAGCCCCAGCATTTT.

The chain has TRBV9 and TRBJ2-2, with a weak D call TRBD2 (7 bases). The CDR3 runs to 13 residues. Germline V gives CDR1 SGDLS, CDR2 YYNGEE. V lost 8 bases and J 1 base, leaving 9 bases between the germline ends. The DNA of the CDR3 is TGTGCCAGTAGGGGGGGGAACACCGGGGAGCTGTTTTTT. Residues: CASRGGNTGELFF.

At least ten counts were recorded for this clonotype. The chain joins TRBV19 to TRBJ2-7; D unclear. The CDR3 totals 13 residues. Looked up from germline, CDR1 is LNHDA and CDR2 is SQIVND (reference sequence). Trimming removed 4 bases at V and 5 bases at J, with 12 bases between. CDR3 loop: CASSNQDLHEQYF. The CDR3 DNA reads TGTGCCAGTAGTAACCAGGATCTACACGAGCAGTACTTC. The full variable domain, in which reference TRBV19 and TRBJ2-7 provide the parts outside the CDR3, is DGGITQSPKYLFRKEGQNVTLSCEQNLNHDAMYWYRQDPGQGLRLIYYSQIVNDFQKGDIAEGYSVSREKKESFPLTVTSAQKNPTAFYLCASSNQDLHEQYFGPGTRLTVT.

This clonotype was recorded at least ten times. A read error may account for a junction end that differs from germline. This sequence joins TRBV12-3 or TRBV12-4 and TRBJ2-5; D is undetermined. The CDR3 loop spans 11 amino acids. The CDR3 nucleotides read TGTGCCAGCAGTTTAGGAGACTCCGAGGACTTC. Translated, it gives CASSLGDSEDF.

This clonotype has a count of ten or more. The chain joins TRBV29-1 to TRBJ1-1; D is uncertain. The CDR3 extends over 12 amino acids. CDR1 SQVTM and CDR2 ANQGSEA come from the germline V gene. The DNA for the CDR3 is TGCACCATTCGACGAGGGAACACTGAAGCTTTCTTT. Encoded protein: CTIRRGNTEAFF.

The sample holds many counts of this clonotype. This chain connects TRBV28 to TRBJ2-2; D is undetermined. The CDR3 extends over 14 amino acids. Deletions cut 3 bases from V and 4 bases from J, with 9 bases between. From germline, CDR1 is MDHEN and CDR2 SYDVKM. CDR3 amino acids: CASSFRHPTGELFF. In DNA, the CDR3 is TGTGCCAGCAGTTTCCGACACCCCACCGGGGAGCTGTTTTTT. Variable domain in full (rest from reference TRBV28 and TRBJ2-2): DVKVTQSSRYLVKRTGEKVFLECVQDMDHENMFWYRQDPGLGLRLIYFSYDVKMKEKGDIPEGYSVSREKKERFSLILESASTNQTSMYLCASSFRHPTGELFFGEGSRLTVL.

This clonotype was observed many times. The CDR3 region has the DNA TGTGCCAGCAGCTTACAAAGGCCCCCTAGCTCTGGAAACACCATATATTTT. Translating gives CASSLQRPPSSGNTIYF. The rearrangement links TRBV7-2 to TRBJ1-3; D gene uncertain. There are 17 residues in the CDR3. Trimming shortened V by 2 bases and J by 0 bases, and 14 bases separated the two germline ends. Looked up from germline, CDR1 is SGHTA and CDR2 is FQGNSA.

This clonotype was found many times. The chain uses TRBV29-1 and TRBJ1-2; 11 bases fit TRBD1. The germline gives CDR1 SQVTM, CDR2 ANQGSEA. The CDR3 covers 14 residues. V lost 6 bases, J lost 7 bases, and 10 bases stayed unmatched. The CDR3 DNA sequence: TGCAGCGTCTCAGGACAGGGGGCGCGATTTGGCTACACCTTC. Its translation is CSVSGQGARFGYTF.

Many counts were recorded for this clonotype. The rearrangement joins TRBV2 to TRBJ2-7; D remains unclear. Between the trimmed V and J ends, which lost 6 bases and 5 bases, there was a span of 17 bases. Per germline, CDR1 SNHLY and CDR2 FYNNEI. The CDR3 sequence is 14 residues long. The CDR3 loop reads CASRPLKVGHEQYF. The CDR3 DNA follows: TGTGCCAGCAGACCCCTGAAGGTCGGACACGAGCAGTACTTC.

This clonotype was found many times. V and J are TRBV6-1 and TRBJ1-1; D is unresolved. Trimming removed 5 bases at V and 5 bases at J, with 9 bases between. CDR3 length: 12 residues. Germline V gives CDR1 MNHNS, CDR2 SASEGT. This chain's CDR3 is CASSYLETEAFF. CDR3 DNA: TGTGCCAGCAGTTATCTTGAAACTGAAGCTTTCTTT.

This clonotype appeared a single time. The chain uses TRBV18 and TRBJ1-1; D not certain. CDR3 length: 15 residues. Germline assignment: CDR1 KGHSH and CDR2 LQKENI. V dropped 3 bases and J dropped 0 bases, with 11 bases sitting between them. The CDR3 loop is CASSPNPTVNTEAFF. CDR3 nucleotides: TGTGCCAGCTCACCCAACCCCACAGTGAACACTGAAGCTTTCTTT. The complete variable domain, with remaining parts taken from reference TRBV18 and TRBJ1-1, reads NAGVMQNPRHLVRRRGQEARLRCSPMKGHSHVYWYRQLPEEGLKFMVYLQKENIIDESGMPKERFSAEFPKEGPSILRIQQVVRGDSAAYFCASSPNPTVNTEAFFGQGTRLTVV.

At least ten counts were recorded for this clonotype. The chain links TRBV18 to TRBJ1-2, with TRBD1 matching 7 bases. Germline CDR1 KGHSH, CDR2 LQKENI. The ends lost 0 bases at V and 10 bases at J; junction bases unmatched: 8. The CDR3 is 14 residues long. The CDR3 DNA follows: TGTGCCAGCTCACCACCGGGACAGTCCTTATTCTACACCTTC. Translated, it gives CASSPPGQSLFYTF.

This clonotype was observed many times. This chain connects TRBV5-1 to TRBJ1-2; D might be TRBD1 (5 bases). V lost 0 bases to trimming and J lost 8 bases, with 11 bases between them. The CDR3 runs 13 residues. Germline CDR1 reads SGHRS; CDR2 reads YFSETQ. CDR3 sequence: CASSLVPGSGYTF. The DNA for the CDR3 is TGCGCCAGCAGCTTGGTTCCAGGGTCCGGCTACACCTTC.

This clonotype was counted at least ten times. This chain joins TRBV7-2 and TRBJ1-2; D call uncertain. The V gene lost 2 bases and the J gene lost 8 bases, with 12 bases spanning the gap. The germline V gene has CDR1 SGHTA and CDR2 FQGNSA. The CDR3 loop spans 13 amino acids. The CDR3 nucleotides are TGTGCCAGCAGCTTAAGGATTTCGGAGGGCTACACCTTC. Amino acid sequence: CASSLRISEGYTF.

Many counts were recorded for this clonotype. The gene calls are TRBV6-1 and TRBJ2-2; the match to TRBD1 covers 11 bases. Germline assignment: CDR1 MNHNS and CDR2 SASEGT. After removal of 6 bases from V and 6 bases from J, the junction contained 6 bases not matched to a gene. This CDR3 has 15 residues. The CDR3 loop reads CASSPGTGGPGELFF. The CDR3 DNA reads TGTGCCAGCAGCCCTGGGACAGGGGGACCCGGGGAGCTGTTTTTT.

This clonotype occurred many times. This chain uses TRBV28 with TRBJ2-7; D not resolved. CDR1 and CDR2 from the germline V gene are MDHEN and SYDVKM. CDR3 length equals 18 residues. Deletions cut 6 bases from V and 0 bases from J, with 24 bases between. The CDR3: CASSLIALGTLTSYEQYF. The CDR3 DNA is TGTGCCAGCAGCCTTATCGCCCTTGGAACACTGACCTCCTACGAGCAGTACTTC.

This clonotype has at least ten counts. The chain combines TRBV6-5 with TRBJ1-2; D not certain. Germline V gene lookup returns CDR1 MNHEY and CDR2 SVGAGI. The V gene lost 2 bases and the J gene lost 7 bases, with 11 bases spanning the gap. The CDR3 runs 13 residues. The DNA for the CDR3 is TGTGCCAGCAGTTACACTTCGTGGGGTGGCTACACCTTC. Translated: CASSYTSWGGYTF.

This clonotype was detected many times. The chain is built from TRBV11-3 and TRBJ2-1, with a tentative D call TRBD1 (6 bases). CDR3 length: 13 amino acids. In germline, CDR1 is SGHNT, CDR2 YENEEA. Trimming took off 5 bases at V and 8 bases at J, with 13 bases between the two ends. The CDR3 nucleotides are TGTGCCAGCAGCGCAATCAGGGGTCATGAGCAGTTCTTC. It translates to CASSAIRGHEQFF.

The J gene is TRBJ2-6, the V gene TRBV5-1, with D hard to call. Between the trimmed V and J ends, which lost 0 bases and 2 bases, there was a span of 12 bases. The germline CDR1 and CDR2 sequences are SGHRS and YFSETQ. CDR3 length: 17 amino acids. The CDR3 sequence is CASSLEGYIPGANVLTF. CDR3 bases: TGCGCCAGCAGCTTGGAAGGGTATATACCTGGGGCCAACGTCCTGACTTTC.

V is TRBV4-1 and J is TRBJ1-4; TRBD1 matches 11 bases. The trim removed 7 bases at V and 7 bases at J, leaving 8 bases unmatched. The CDR3 runs 15 residues. Germline-derived CDR1 and CDR2 are MGHRA and YSYEKL. CDR3 amino acids: CASTFWTGGVEKLFF. CDR3 nucleotide sequence: TGCGCCAGCACTTTCTGGACAGGGGGCGTTGAAAAACTGTTTTTT.

The chain carries TRBV6-1 and TRBJ2-5; 8 bases map to TRBD1. The V segment lost 5 bases and the J segment 2 bases; nucleotides outside the gene matches: 13. Germline-derived CDR1 and CDR2 are MNHNS and SASEGT. The CDR3 contains 17 residues. This CDR3 reads CASSLLGQGRGQETQYF. The CDR3 DNA reads TGTGCCAGCAGTCTTCTCGGACAGGGAAGAGGTCAAGAGACCCAGTACTTC.

This clonotype occurred many times. The CDR3, as DNA: TGCAGTGCACCGGGTAGGGGCGACGAGCAGTACTTC. This translates into CSAPGRGDEQYF. The chain combines TRBV20-1 with TRBJ2-7, with D perhaps TRBD1 (5 bases). The CDR3 is 12 residues long. Germline CDR1 DFQATT, CDR2 SNEGSKA (reference sequence). Trimming removed 6 bases at V and 5 bases at J, with 14 bases between.

The chain joins TRBV10-3 to TRBJ2-5, with a weak D call TRBD1 (6 bases). The ends were cut back, 4 bases at V and 4 bases at J, with 16 bases in the middle. Germline CDR1 is ENHRY and CDR2 is SYGVKD. The CDR3 has 15 residues. The CDR3 spells CAISARQDSRETQYF. The CDR3 DNA reads as TGTGCCATCAGTGCGAGGCAGGACAGCCGAGAGACCCAGTACTTC.

This clonotype was detected many times. The chain carries TRBV19 and TRBJ1-5; possible D gene TRBD1, 5 bases. The CDR3 consists of 12 residues. V shed 5 bases and J shed 9 bases, with 11 bases lying between them. Per the germline V gene, CDR1 is LNHDA and CDR2 is SQIVND (reference sequence). The CDR3 is CASSVGPLPQHF. The CDR3 DNA is TGTGCCAGTAGTGTGGGACCCTTGCCCCAGCATTTT.

The sample holds many counts of this clonotype. Here the CDR3 DNA reads TGTGCCAGCAGCTCCGGACAGGGAAGTGGTCAGCCCCAGCATTTT. Encoded protein: CASSSGQGSGQPQHF. The chain has TRBV7-9 and TRBJ1-5; 8 nucleotides match TRBD1. Germline loops: CDR1 SEHNR, CDR2 FQNEAQ (reference sequence). The trim removed 4 bases at V and 6 bases at J, leaving 8 bases unmatched. CDR3 length: 15 residues.

This clonotype was recorded at least ten times. The chain uses TRBV5-1 and TRBJ2-1; 9 positions match TRBD1. In germline, CDR1 is SGHRS, CDR2 YFSETQ. This CDR3 contains 18 residues. V was clipped by 0 bases and J by 6 bases; unmatched bases: 13. CDR3 protein: CASSLARDRVPTSNEQFF. CDR3 sequence (DNA): TGCGCCAGCAGCTTGGCCCGGGACAGGGTACCCACAAGCAATGAGCAGTTCTTC.

This clonotype was picked up many times. V is TRBV28 and J is TRBJ2-7; a weak D match, TRBD1 (5 bases). The ends were cut back, 8 bases at V and 0 bases at J, with 11 bases in the middle. The CDR3 contains 13 residues. In germline, CDR1 is MDHEN, CDR2 SYDVKM. The CDR3 nucleotides are TGTGCCAGCCTTTCAGGGTCCTCCTACGAGCAGTACTTC. Translated: CASLSGSSYEQYF.

V is TRBV20-1 and J is TRBJ2-7, with 7 bases aligning to TRBD1. This CDR3 contains 14 residues. Germline V gene data show CDR1 as DFQATT and CDR2 as SNEGSKA (reference sequence). The trim removed 6 bases at V and 0 bases at J, leaving 8 bases unmatched. The CDR3 is CSAEGQRSSYEQYF. For the CDR3, the DNA is TGCAGTGCAGAGGGACAGAGAAGCTCCTACGAGCAGTACTTC.

In this sample, this clonotype turned up many times. J is TRBJ2-7 and V is TRBV11-2, with no clear D. V dropped 1 base and J dropped 6 bases, with 16 bases sitting between them. CDR1 and CDR2 (germline): SGHAT, FQNNGV. This CDR3 is 15 amino acids long. CDR3 bases: TGTGCCAGCAGCTTAGGCTGGGAATGGGATACCGAGCAGTACTTC. Its translation is CASSLGWEWDTEQYF.